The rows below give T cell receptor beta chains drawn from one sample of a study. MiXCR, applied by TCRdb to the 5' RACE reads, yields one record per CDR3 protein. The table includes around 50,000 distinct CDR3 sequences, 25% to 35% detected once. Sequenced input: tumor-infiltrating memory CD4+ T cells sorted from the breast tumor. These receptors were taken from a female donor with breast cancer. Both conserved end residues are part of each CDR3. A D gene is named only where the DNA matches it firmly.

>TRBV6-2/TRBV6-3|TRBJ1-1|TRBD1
CASTTTGGGEAFF
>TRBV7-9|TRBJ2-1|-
CASSFTNEQFF
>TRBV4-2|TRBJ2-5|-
CASSQAIRGGQETQYF
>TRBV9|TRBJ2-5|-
CASSVGAGGTQETQYF
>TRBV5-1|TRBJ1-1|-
CASSLQAGTTEAFF
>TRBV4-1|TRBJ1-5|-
CASSQAGLAGGNQPQHF
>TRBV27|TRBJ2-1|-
CASSWARTERRNEQFF
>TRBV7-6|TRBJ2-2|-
CASSPHGQTLKGELFF
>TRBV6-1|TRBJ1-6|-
CASSGRSLNSPLHF
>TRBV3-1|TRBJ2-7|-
CASSQDVAKEQYF
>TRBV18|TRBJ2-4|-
CASSGKNIQYF
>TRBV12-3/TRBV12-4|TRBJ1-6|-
CASRTNRDDFLTNSPLHF
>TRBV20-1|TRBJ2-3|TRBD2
CSARGPAGSDTQYF
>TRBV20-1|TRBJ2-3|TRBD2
CSAPTSDGTDTQYF
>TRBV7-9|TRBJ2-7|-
CASTSGRIYEQYF
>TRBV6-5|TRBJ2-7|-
CASSFGGGRSEQYF
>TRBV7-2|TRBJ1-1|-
CASSSTGLNTEAFF
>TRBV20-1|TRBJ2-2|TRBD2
CSARGGGLAGNTGELFF
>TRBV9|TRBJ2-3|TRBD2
CASSVSAGLAGGQDTQYF
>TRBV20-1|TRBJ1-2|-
CSARGLNHGYTF
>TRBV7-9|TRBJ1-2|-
CASSIDESGYTF
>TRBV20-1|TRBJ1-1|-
CSVGPGDTEAFF
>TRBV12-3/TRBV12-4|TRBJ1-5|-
CASSFQGGGQPQHF
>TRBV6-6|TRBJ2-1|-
CASSLTRRDNEQFF
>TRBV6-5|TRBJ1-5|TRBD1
CASRKKAGTGTQPQHF
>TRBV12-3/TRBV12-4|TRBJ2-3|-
CASSLTGEDTQYF
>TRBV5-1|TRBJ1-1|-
CASSLVQDPRAEAFF
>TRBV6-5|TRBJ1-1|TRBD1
CASSYSTGRVQAFF
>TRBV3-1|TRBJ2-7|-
CASSQESDEQYF
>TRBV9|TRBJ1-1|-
CASSVGVGVMNTEAFF
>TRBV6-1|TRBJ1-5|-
CASKLLQGQPQHF
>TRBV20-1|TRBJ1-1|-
CSAIEAFF
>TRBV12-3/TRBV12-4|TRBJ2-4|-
CASSLRGAAKNIQYF
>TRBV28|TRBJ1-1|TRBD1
CASSFTTGGTEAFF
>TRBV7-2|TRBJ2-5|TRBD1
CASSQGARQYF
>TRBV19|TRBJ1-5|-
CATSGGANQPQHF
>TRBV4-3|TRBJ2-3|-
CASSQDGEGGTQYF
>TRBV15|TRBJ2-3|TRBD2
CATQNRGGADTQYF
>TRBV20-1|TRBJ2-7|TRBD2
CSAAGTSGSESYEQYF